This T cell receptor beta chain was observed in a study of T cell repertoires and HLA-DP antigens. Study background: Donors were two male and one female, aged 18-to-29 to 60-to-69. Average DNA input: about 200 ng for CD137+CD4+ sorts, approximately 1,100 ng pre-culture.

Whole-study results and caveats: Clones undetected before culture averaged approximately 35% against one allele and 50% to 55% against the other. Sorted CD137+ cells had clonality roughly 0.41 against both alloantigens, versus about 0.04 pre-culture.

Repertoires were generated with immunoSEQ multiplex PCR, while TCRdb's copy carries only in-frame clones and drops some. The table includes some 120,000 clones, 92% detected once. Details on this clone: Its cognate antigen is unknown.

CDR1 is MNHNY, CDR2 SVGAGI, per germline (reference sequence). The CDR3 is 14 residues long. Trimming shortened V by 2 bases and J by 2 bases, and 9 bases separated the two germline ends. The sequenced sample was CD4+ T cells from PBMCs. The rearrangement links TRBV6-6 to TRBJ1-2; no reliable D call. This sequence was found in a young woman in good health and CMV-seronegative. The CDR3 DNA reads TGTGCCAGCAGTTACAGGGCGGAGAACTATGGCTACACCTTC. Translation gives CASSYRAENYGYTF.